This TCR beta chain appears in the sequencing data of a study of cytomegalovirus exposure and HLA in healthy donors. Study outcomes and limitations: A later analysis found first-cohort TCR clusters tended to co-occur in the approximately 120 validation repertoires. While the bulk of TCR sequences proved rare, some public TCRs turned up in many donors.

Only in-frame clones appear in the TCRdb table, and some are missing; sequencing was by immunoSEQ multiplex PCR. The sample has roughly 260,000 clones, about 86% seen once. V trimming: 6 bases; J trimming: 6 bases; junction bases outside the gene matches: 8. Germline V gene sequence: CDR1 MDHEN, CDR2 SYDVKM. The CDR3 runs to 15 residues. Of note for this clone: The antigen is undetermined.

The material sequenced was PBMCs. The receptor was derived from a man in his late teens or twenties in good health and CMV-seronegative. The chain links TRBV28 to TRBJ2-1; TRBD1 matches 10 bases. The CDR3 reads CASRPGTGAGNEQFF. The CDR3 nucleotides are TGTGCCAGCAGACCCGGGACAGGGGCAGGCAATGAGCAGTTCTTC.